One sample yielded the 7 T cell receptor beta chains listed below, sequenced in a study of blood T cell repertoires in COVID-19. Libraries were prepared by immunoSEQ multiplex PCR; TCRdb keeps only in-frame clonotypes and omits some of them. This sample yields tens of thousands of clones, of which more than 85% are seen a single time; approximately 14% belongs to the top ten. Sequences were obtained from peripheral blood. All receptors derive from an older man with active or convalescent COVID-19.

Comments on this clone: Mismatch with germline at one junction end may stem from a read error. The chain carries TRBV19 and TRBJ1-5; 8 bases match TRBD1. Germline V lookup: CDR1 LNHDA, CDR2 SQIVND (reference sequence). CDR3 length: 13 amino acids. In DNA, the CDR3 is TGTGCCAGTAGTATAGACAGGGGGCATTCCTGGAATTTT. Its protein product is CASSIDRGHSWNF.

The chain couples TRBV20-1 to TRBJ1-5, with unresolved D. Trimming took off 3 bases at V and 2 bases at J, with 8 bases between the two ends. Germline V gene sequence: CDR1 DFQATT, CDR2 SNEGSKA (reference sequence). The CDR3 sequence is 13 residues long. The CDR3 region is CSASPGGNQPQHF. DNA of the CDR3: TGCAGTGCTAGTCCCGGGGGCAATCAGCCCCAGCATTTT.

The chain is built from TRBV7-3 and TRBJ1-1, with 10 bases aligning to TRBD1. The J segment lost 2 bases and the V segment lost 6 bases, leaving 18 bases of the junction unmatched. Germline V gene data show CDR1 as SGHTA and CDR2 as FQGTGA. This CDR3 spans 19 amino acids. CDR3 nucleotide sequence: TGTGCCAGCAGTCTCCTCCCGGGGACAGGGGATGTTTCCAACACTGAAGCTTTCTTT. Amino acid sequence: CASSLLPGTGDVSNTEAFF.

V and J are TRBV2 and TRBJ2-1; D unclear. The V end lost 4 bases, the J end lost 8 bases, and 6 bases lay between the germline ends. Germline CDR1 SNHLY, CDR2 FYNNEI. The length of the CDR3 is 11 residues. For the CDR3, the DNA is TGTGCCAGCAGTGCTAGTTATGAGCAGTTCTTC. Amino acids: CASSASYEQFF.

This clone has a single count. The chain employs TRBV5-1 and TRBJ2-6, with 9 nucleotides matching TRBD1. Losses at the gene ends were 4 bases for V and 0 bases for J; bases not matched to a gene: 8. The V gene's germline CDR1 is SGHRS and CDR2 YFSETQ. CDR3 size: 18 residues. CDR3 in DNA: TGCGCCAGCAGCCCGGGACAGGGTTTATCCTCTGGGGCCAACGTCCTGACTTTC. The encoded protein is CASSPGQGLSSGANVLTF.

The gene calls are TRBV7-6 and TRBJ2-1; TRBD1 matches 10 bases. V lost 0 bases and J lost 7; bases outside the gene matches: 6. CDR3 length: 16 residues. Looked up from germline, CDR1 is SGHVS and CDR2 is FNYEAQ. The CDR3 is CASSLAGQGKGNEQFF. CDR3 DNA: TGTGCCAGCAGCTTAGCGGGACAGGGGAAGGGAAATGAGCAGTTCTTC.

The rearrangement joins TRBV19 to TRBJ2-5, with a tentative D call TRBD1 (6 bases). There are 15 residues in the CDR3. CDR1 and CDR2 from the germline V gene are LNHDA and SQIVND (reference sequence). V was pared by 11 bases and J by 4 bases, with 23 bases between. CDR3 loop: CAGPPRDQGLETQYF. The CDR3 coding sequence is TGTGCCGGACCTCCTAGGGACCAGGGGCTAGAGACCCAGTACTTC.